The 18 T cell receptor beta chains below were found in one sample sequenced in a study of blood T cell repertoires in COVID-19. TCRdb's table, derived via immunoSEQ multiplex PCR, lists solely in-frame clones and lacks some. The table shows 100,000 to 150,000 clones, with roughly four fifths occurring only once. Sequencing used PBMCs or T cells enriched from blood (not recorded which). These receptors were taken from a man between 40 and 49 years old with acute COVID-19.

This chain links TRBV6-4 with TRBJ2-5; D is possibly TRBD1 (6 bases). V was shortened by 9 bases and J by 0 bases, with 14 bases between the two germline ends. The CDR3 contains 14 residues. Germline V gene lookup returns CDR1 MRHNA and CDR2 SNTAGT. The CDR3 nucleotides read TGTGCCAGGCGACAGGAGTCCAACCAAGAGACCCAGTACTTC. It yields the protein CARRQESNQETQYF.

This chain connects TRBV11-2 to TRBJ2-5; 12 bases are shared with TRBD2. Germline CDR1 SGHAT, CDR2 FQNNGV. CDR3 length: 17 amino acids. The V segment lost 5 bases and the J segment 5 bases; nucleotides outside the gene matches: 12. Here the CDR3 DNA reads TGTGCCAGCAGCCCCGGGGCTAGCGGGGGGGCCGGGGAGACCCAGTACTTC. This gives the protein CASSPGASGGAGETQYF.

The chain links TRBV19 to TRBJ1-1, with 7 bases fitting TRBD1. V shed 1 base, J shed 7 bases, and the junction held 6 bases outside the gene matches. The length of the CDR3 is 14 residues. Germline V lookup: CDR1 LNHDA, CDR2 SQIVND (reference sequence). The CDR3 loop is CASSIVRGGFEAFF. The CDR3 DNA is TGTGCCAGTAGTATAGTTAGAGGGGGCTTTGAAGCTTTCTTT.

The J gene is TRBJ1-2, the V gene TRBV5-6; D is uncertain. The V end lost 1 base, the J end lost 3 bases, and 10 bases lay between the germline ends. CDR3 length equals 14 residues. CDR1 is SGHDT and CDR2 is YYEEEE in the germline V gene. The CDR3 sequence is CASSLMSRDYGYTF. In DNA, the CDR3 is TGTGCCAGCAGCTTGATGAGTCGGGACTATGGCTACACCTTC. The whole variable domain, remainder taken from reference TRBV5-6 and TRBJ1-2, is DAGVTQSPTHLIKTRGQQVTLRCSPKSGHDTVSWYQQALGQGPQFIFQYYEEEERQRGNFPDRFSGHQFPNYSSELNVNALLLGDSALYLCASSLMSRDYGYTFGSGTRLTVV.

This chain joins TRBV4-2 and TRBJ2-7, with 9 bases identical to TRBD2. The CDR3 spans 16 residues. Germline values: CDR1 LGHNA, CDR2 YNFKEQ. V trimming: 0 bases; J trimming: 2 bases; junction bases outside the gene matches: 5. The CDR3 loop is CASSQEMTSGPYEQYF. The CDR3 DNA sequence: TGTGCCAGCAGCCAAGAGATGACTAGCGGCCCCTACGAGCAGTACTTC.

This chain joins TRBV5-4 and TRBJ2-3, with D perhaps TRBD2 (5 bases). V dropped 7 bases and J dropped 4 bases, with 19 bases sitting between them. The CDR3 has 15 residues. Germline V gene data show CDR1 as SGHNT and CDR2 as YYREEE (reference sequence). The CDR3 is CASSQALAGADTQYF. For the CDR3, the DNA is TGTGCCAGCTCTCAGGCCCTAGCCGGCGCAGATACGCAGTATTTT.

This clone appeared once. V is TRBV18 and J is TRBJ2-2; D call uncertain. The germline V gene encodes CDR1 KGHSH and CDR2 LQKENI. The V gene lost 3 bases and the J gene lost 3 bases, with 8 bases spanning the gap. CDR3 length: 14 amino acids. Here the CDR3 reads CASSPPGYTGELFF. The CDR3 DNA follows: TGTGCCAGCTCACCCCCAGGTTACACCGGGGAGCTGTTTTTT.

The chain employs TRBV5-1 and TRBJ2-2; TRBD2 is a possible D gene (6 bases). Germline CDR1 and CDR2: SGHRS and YFSETQ. The CDR3 covers 14 residues. Trimming removed 4 bases from V and 6 bases from J, with 13 bases in between. The CDR3: CASSLGGGPGELFF. CDR3 coding DNA: TGCGCCAGCAGCCTCGGGGGTGGTCCCGGGGAGCTGTTTTTT.

The rearrangement uses TRBV5-1 and TRBJ1-1; D may be TRBD1 (6 bases). The CDR3 length is 13 residues. V was trimmed by 8 bases and J by 0 bases, leaving 11 bases between them. Per germline, CDR1 SGHRS and CDR2 YFSETQ. The CDR3 spells CARPQGMNTEAFF. The CDR3 nucleotides are TGCGCCAGGCCGCAGGGGATGAACACTGAAGCTTTCTTT. The full variable domain, rest sourced from reference TRBV5-1 and TRBJ1-1, is KAGVTQTPRYLIKTRGQQVTLSCSPISGHRSVSWYQQTPGQGLQFLFEYFSETQRNKGNFPGRFSGRQFSNSRSEMNVSTLELGDSALYLCARPQGMNTEAFFGQGTRLTVV.

For this clone: An end of the junction differs from the germline gene, which may be a read error. In DNA form, the CDR3 reads TGTGCCAGCAACCAAGCGGGGGGCGAGCAGTACTTC. Encoded protein: CASNQAGGEQYF. The chain recombines TRBV3-1 (or the pseudogene TRBV3-2) with TRBJ2-7; 9 bases map to TRBD2. From germline, CDR1 is LGHDT and CDR2 YNNKEL (reference sequence). The length of the CDR3 is 12 residues.

This chain joins TRBV9 and TRBJ2-3, with no clear D. Germline CDR1 and CDR2: SGDLS and YYNGEE. The CDR3 is made up of 13 amino acids. The germline V and J ends were trimmed by 4 bases and 7 bases, with 13 bases remaining between them. CDR3 in amino acids: CASSPLYTNTQYF. CDR3 bases: TGTGCCAGCAGCCCTCTGTACACGAATACGCAGTATTTT. Together with reference TRBV9 and TRBJ2-3, the CDR3 gives the full variable domain: DSGVTQTPKHLITATGQRVTLRCSPRSGDLSVYWYQQSLDQGLQFLIQYYNGEERAKGNILERFSAQQFPDLHSELNLSSLELGDSALYFCASSPLYTNTQYFGPGTRLTVL.

This clone has only a few counts. The chain is built from TRBV15 and TRBJ2-5, with TRBD1 identical over 10 bases. The CDR3 has 15 residues. Germline V gene lookup returns CDR1 LNHNV and CDR2 YYDKDF (reference sequence). Trimming at V came to 0 bases and at J to 4 bases, leaving 2 bases not matched to a gene. The CDR3 protein is CATSRDRTGGETQYF. In DNA form, the CDR3 reads TGTGCCACCAGCAGAGATCGGACAGGGGGAGAGACCCAGTACTTC. Variable domain in full (rest from reference TRBV15 and TRBJ2-5): DAMVIQNPRYQVTQFGKPVTLSCSQTLNHNVMYWYQQKSSQAPKLLFHYYDKDFNNEADTPDNFQSRRPNTSFCFLDIRSPGLGDTAMYLCATSRDRTGGETQYFGPGTRLLVL.

This clone appeared once. This chain uses TRBV5-6 with TRBJ1-1; D is perhaps TRBD1 (6 bases). This CDR3 comprises 13 residues. Germline values: CDR1 SGHDT, CDR2 YYEEEE. The ends were cut back, 2 bases at V and 4 bases at J, with 9 bases in the middle. The CDR3 is CASSLRGGTEAFF. In DNA, the CDR3 is TGTGCCAGCAGCTTAAGAGGGGGCACTGAAGCTTTCTTT.

The chain uses TRBV6-6 and TRBJ2-3; TRBD1 is a possible D gene (8 bases). This CDR3 region has 13 residues. V gave up 7 bases and J gave up 5 bases, with 13 bases separating them. Germline loops: CDR1 MNHNY, CDR2 SVGAGI (reference sequence). The CDR3 DNA sequence: TGTGCCAGCACCCACAGGGGGGGAGATACGCAGTATTTT. It translates to CASTHRGGDTQYF.

This chain uses TRBV5-1 with TRBJ2-5; 9 nucleotides line up with TRBD1. CDR1 SGHRS and CDR2 YFSETQ come from the germline V gene. The CDR3 is 16 amino acids. The V segment lost 4 bases and the J segment 1 base; nucleotides outside the gene matches: 8. CDR3 DNA: TGCGCCAGCAGCCCTGGGGGACAGGGATTCCAAGAGACCCAGTACTTC. The encoded protein is CASSPGGQGFQETQYF.

The chain employs TRBV27 and TRBJ1-1; D is possibly TRBD1 (5 bases). The CDR3 sequence is 15 residues long. The germline V gene encodes CDR1 MNHEY and CDR2 SMNVEV (reference sequence). V shed 8 bases and J shed 0 bases, with 16 bases lying between them. The CDR3 DNA follows: TGTGCCAGCTCACGAGGGGAGGGTATGAACACTGAAGCTTTCTTT. Translated: CASSRGEGMNTEAFF.

This rearrangement joins TRBV10-3 to TRBJ1-2, with D perhaps TRBD1 (6 bases). Trimming removed 7 bases from V and 8 bases from J, with 17 bases in between. The germline V gene has CDR1 ENHRY and CDR2 SYGVKD. The CDR3 sequence is 13 residues long. The CDR3 DNA follows: TGTGCCATCATGGGGCAGGGGCAGGACGGCTACACCTTC. It translates to CAIMGQGQDGYTF.

The chain combines TRBV13 with TRBJ1-2; D is possibly TRBD1 (6 bases). CDR1 and CDR2 (germline): PRHDT, FYEKMQ (reference sequence). The CDR3 has 12 amino acids. The V gene lost 1 base and the J gene lost 8 bases, with 8 bases spanning the gap. The CDR3 DNA follows: TGTGCCAGCAGCTTAGACAGGGTAGGCTACACCTTC. Its protein product is CASSLDRVGYTF.